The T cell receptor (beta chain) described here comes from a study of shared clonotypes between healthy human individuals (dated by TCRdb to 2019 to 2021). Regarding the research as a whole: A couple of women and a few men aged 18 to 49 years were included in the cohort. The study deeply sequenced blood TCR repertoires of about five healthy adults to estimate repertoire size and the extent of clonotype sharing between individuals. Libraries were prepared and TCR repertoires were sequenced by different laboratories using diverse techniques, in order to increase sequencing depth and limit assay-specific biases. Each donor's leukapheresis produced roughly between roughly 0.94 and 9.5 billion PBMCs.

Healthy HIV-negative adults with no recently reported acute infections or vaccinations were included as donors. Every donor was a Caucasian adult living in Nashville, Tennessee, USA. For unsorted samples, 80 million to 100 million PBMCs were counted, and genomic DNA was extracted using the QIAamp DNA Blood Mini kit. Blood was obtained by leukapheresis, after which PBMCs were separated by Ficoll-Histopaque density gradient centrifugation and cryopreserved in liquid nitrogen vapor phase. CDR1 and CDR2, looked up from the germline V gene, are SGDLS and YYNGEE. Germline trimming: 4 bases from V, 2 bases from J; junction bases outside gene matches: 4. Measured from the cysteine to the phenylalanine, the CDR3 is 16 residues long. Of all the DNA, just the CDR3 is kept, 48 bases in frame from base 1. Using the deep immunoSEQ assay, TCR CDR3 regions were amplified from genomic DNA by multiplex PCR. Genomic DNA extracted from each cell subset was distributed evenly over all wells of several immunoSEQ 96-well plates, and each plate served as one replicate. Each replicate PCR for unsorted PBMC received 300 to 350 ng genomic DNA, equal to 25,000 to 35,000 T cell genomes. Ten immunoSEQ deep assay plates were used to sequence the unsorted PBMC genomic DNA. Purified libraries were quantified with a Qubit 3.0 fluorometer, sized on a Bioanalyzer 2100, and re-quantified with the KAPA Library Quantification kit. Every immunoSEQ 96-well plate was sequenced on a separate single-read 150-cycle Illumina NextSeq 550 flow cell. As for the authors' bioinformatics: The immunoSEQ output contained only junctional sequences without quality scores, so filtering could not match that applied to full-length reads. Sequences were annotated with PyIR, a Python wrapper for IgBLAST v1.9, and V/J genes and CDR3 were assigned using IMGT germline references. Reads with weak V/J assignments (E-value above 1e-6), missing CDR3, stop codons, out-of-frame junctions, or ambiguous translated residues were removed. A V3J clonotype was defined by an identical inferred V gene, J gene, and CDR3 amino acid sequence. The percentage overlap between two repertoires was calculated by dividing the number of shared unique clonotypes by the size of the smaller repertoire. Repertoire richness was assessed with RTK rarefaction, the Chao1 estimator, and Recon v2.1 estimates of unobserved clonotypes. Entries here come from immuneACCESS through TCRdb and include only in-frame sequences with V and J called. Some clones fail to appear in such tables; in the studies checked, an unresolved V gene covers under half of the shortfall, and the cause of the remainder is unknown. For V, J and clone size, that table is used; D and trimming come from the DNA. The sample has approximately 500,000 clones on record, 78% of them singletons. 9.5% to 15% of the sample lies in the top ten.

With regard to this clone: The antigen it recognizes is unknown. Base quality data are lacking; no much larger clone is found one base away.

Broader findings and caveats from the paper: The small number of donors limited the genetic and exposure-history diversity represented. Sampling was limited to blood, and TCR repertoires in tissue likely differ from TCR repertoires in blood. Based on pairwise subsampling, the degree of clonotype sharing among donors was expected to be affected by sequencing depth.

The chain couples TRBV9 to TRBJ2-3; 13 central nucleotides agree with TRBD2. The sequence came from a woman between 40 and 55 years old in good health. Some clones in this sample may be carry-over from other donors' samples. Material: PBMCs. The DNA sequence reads TGTGCCAGCAGCTCCGGGACTAGCGGGACCACAGATACGCAGTATTTT. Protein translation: CASSSGTSGTTDTQYF.